This is a list of T cell receptor beta chains from one sample in a study of T cell responses to AZD1222 COVID-19 vaccine. Repertoires were generated with immunoSEQ multiplex PCR, while TCRdb's copy carries only in-frame clones and drops some. The sample has more than 150,000 clones; just over 85% are singletons. The sequencing used peripheral blood, collected on day 0 of AZD1222 vaccination. These receptors were obtained from an adult in good health. Both conserved end residues are part of each CDR3. Each record gives: V gene, CDR3 protein.

V: TRBV2
CDR3: CASSSPGGNTGELFF

V: TRBV5-6
CDR3: CASSLTEKDYGYTF

V: TRBV5-1
CDR3: CASTRNVGQGAGQTQYF

V: TRBV30
CDR3: CAWSHGLAATYNEQFF

V: TRBV4-2
CDR3: CASSPQTGQTNTGELFF

V: TRBV7-2
CDR3: CASSPQGVLYIQYF

V: TRBV6-1
CDR3: CASSGRGGRVANEKLFF

V: TRBV5-1
CDR3: CASRKGSDNEKLFF

V: TRBV9
CDR3: CASSLSSGGSTGELFF

V: TRBV21-1
CDR3: CASSKRGGYSNQPQHF

V: TRBV27
CDR3: CASRKTGGSNQPQHF

V: TRBV27
CDR3: CASGKNWGSDTQYF

V: TRBV7-2
CDR3: CASSMDRGIQPQHF

V: TRBV10-3
CDR3: CAGKTGTEDGYTF

V: TRBV30
CDR3: CAWSVGRGYEQYF

V: TRBV24-1
CDR3: CATSDLSAGSSYNEQFF

V: TRBV4-1
CDR3: CASSQPIQGAGSPLHF

V: TRBV5-3
CDR3: CARSFKGTGANVLTF

V: TRBV15
CDR3: CATSRDVETGLGLAGGTYEQYF

V: TRBV28
CDR3: CASSRTGVGSEKLFF

V: TRBV5-4
CDR3: CASSFKTGEETQYF

V: TRBV5-6
CDR3: CASSPRQGYEQYF

V: TRBV28
CDR3: CASSLIGAGDKTEAFF

V: TRBV30
CDR3: CAWNLLFDRASPLHF

V: TRBV27
CDR3: CASSLQFVGRNQPQHF

V: TRBV5-5
CDR3: CASSPPFTGELFF

V: TRBV6-5
CDR3: CASSLGGWDTEAFF

V: TRBV28
CDR3: CASSVPEGSHEKLFF

V: TRBV15
CDR3: CATSANLGTDYEQYF

V: TRBV6-6
CDR3: CASSAQGFNSPLHF

V: TRBV3-1/TRBV3-2
CDR3: CASSQLEGNSPLHF

V: TRBV6-2/TRBV6-3
CDR3: CASSPPGRPRGTDTQYF

V: TRBV5-4
CDR3: CASSLGQAANSPLHF